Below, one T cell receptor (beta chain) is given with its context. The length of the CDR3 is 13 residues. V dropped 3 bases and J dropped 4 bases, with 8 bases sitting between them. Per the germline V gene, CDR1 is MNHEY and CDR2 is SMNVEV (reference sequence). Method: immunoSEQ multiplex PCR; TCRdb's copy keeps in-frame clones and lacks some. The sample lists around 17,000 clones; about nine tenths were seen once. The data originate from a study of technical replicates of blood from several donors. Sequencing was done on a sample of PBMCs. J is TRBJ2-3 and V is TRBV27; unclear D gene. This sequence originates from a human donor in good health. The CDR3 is CASSFSSSDTQYF. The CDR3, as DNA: TGTGCCAGCAGTTTTAGTAGTTCAGATACGCAGTATTTT.